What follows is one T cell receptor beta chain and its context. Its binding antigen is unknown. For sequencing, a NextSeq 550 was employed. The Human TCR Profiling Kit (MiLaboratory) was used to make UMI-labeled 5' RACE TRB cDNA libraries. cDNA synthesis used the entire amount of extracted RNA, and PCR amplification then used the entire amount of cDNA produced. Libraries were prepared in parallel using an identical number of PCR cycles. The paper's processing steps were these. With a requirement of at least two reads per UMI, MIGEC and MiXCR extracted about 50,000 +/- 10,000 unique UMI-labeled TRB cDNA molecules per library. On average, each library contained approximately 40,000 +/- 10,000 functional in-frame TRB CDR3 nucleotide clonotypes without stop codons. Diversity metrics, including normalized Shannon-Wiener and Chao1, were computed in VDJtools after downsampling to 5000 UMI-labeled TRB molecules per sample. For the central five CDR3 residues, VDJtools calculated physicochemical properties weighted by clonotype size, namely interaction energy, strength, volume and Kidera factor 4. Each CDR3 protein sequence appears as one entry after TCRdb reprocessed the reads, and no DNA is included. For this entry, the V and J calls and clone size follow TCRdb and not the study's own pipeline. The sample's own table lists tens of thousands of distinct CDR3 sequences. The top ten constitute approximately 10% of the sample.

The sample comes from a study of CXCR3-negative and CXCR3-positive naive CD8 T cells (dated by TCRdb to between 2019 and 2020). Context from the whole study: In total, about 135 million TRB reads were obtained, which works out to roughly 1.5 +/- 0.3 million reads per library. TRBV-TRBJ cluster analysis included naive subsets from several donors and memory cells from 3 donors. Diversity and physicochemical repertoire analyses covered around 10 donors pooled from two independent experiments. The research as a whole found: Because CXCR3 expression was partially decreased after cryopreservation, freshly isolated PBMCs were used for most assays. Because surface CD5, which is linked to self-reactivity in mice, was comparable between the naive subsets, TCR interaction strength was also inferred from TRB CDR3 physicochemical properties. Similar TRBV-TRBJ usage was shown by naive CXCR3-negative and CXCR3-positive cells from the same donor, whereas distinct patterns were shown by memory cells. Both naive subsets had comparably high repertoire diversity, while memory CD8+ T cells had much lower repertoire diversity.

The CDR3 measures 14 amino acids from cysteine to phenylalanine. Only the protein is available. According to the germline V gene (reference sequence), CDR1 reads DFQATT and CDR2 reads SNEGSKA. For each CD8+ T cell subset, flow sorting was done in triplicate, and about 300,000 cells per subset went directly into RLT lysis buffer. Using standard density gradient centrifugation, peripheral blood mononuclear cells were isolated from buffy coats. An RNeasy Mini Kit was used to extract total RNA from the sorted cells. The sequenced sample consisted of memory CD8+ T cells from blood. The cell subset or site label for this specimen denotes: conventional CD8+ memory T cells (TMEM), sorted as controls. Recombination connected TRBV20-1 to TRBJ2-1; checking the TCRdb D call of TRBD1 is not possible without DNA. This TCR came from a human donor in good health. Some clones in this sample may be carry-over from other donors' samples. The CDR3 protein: CSARDRDRVVEQFF.